These 10 T cell receptor beta chains originate from one sample sequenced in a study of blood T cell repertoires in COVID-19. Measured with immunoSEQ multiplex PCR; TCRdb has only the in-frame clones, and not every one. The sample consists of some 62,000 clones, roughly four fifths of them appearing once. Sequencing input: peripheral blood. The receptor source for this set is a man aged 60 to 75 with acute or convalescent COVID-19.

Only one count was recorded for this clone. V and J are TRBV5-1 and TRBJ2-4; a possible D gene is TRBD1 (5 bases). Germline V gene sequence: CDR1 SGHRS, CDR2 YFSETQ. The CDR3 consists of 14 residues. V lost 4 bases and J 0 bases, leaving 8 bases between the germline ends. DNA of the CDR3: TGCGCCAGCAGCAGGGGTCTAGCCAAAAACATTCAGTACTTC. Protein sequence: CASSRGLAKNIQYF.

The chain carries TRBV5-1 and TRBJ2-3; 7 bases fit TRBD1. The V segment lost 4 bases and the J segment 6 bases; nucleotides outside the gene matches: 11. Germline CDR1 is SGHRS and CDR2 is YFSETQ. The CDR3 loop spans 15 amino acids. CDR3 in DNA: TGCGCCAGCAGCAAGACCGGGACAGATGGTGATACGCAGTATTTT. This encodes CASSKTGTDGDTQYF. Full variable domain (remainder filled in from reference TRBV5-1 and TRBJ2-3): KAGVTQTPRYLIKTRGQQVTLSCSPISGHRSVSWYQQTPGQGLQFLFEYFSETQRNKGNFPGRFSGRQFSNSRSEMNVSTLELGDSALYLCASSKTGTDGDTQYFGPGTRLTVL.

This clone was seen only a few times. The genes are TRBV9 and TRBJ2-2; the D gene is possibly TRBD2 (6 bases). V was trimmed by 3 bases and J by 5 bases, leaving 11 bases between them. This CDR3 contains 14 residues. CDR1 and CDR2 from the germline V gene are SGDLS and YYNGEE. The chain's CDR3 is CASSGPGGTGELFF. The CDR3 DNA reads as TGTGCCAGCAGCGGCCCTGGGGGGACCGGGGAGCTGTTTTTT.

CDR3 bases: TGCAGCGGCGGGACCACAGATACGCAGTATTTT. Translation: CSGGTTDTQYF. The chain recombines TRBV29-1 with TRBJ2-3; TRBD2 is a possible D gene (6 bases). Trimming cost V 7 bases and J 2 bases, with 7 bases left between them. The CDR3 is made up of 11 amino acids. From germline, CDR1 is SQVTM and CDR2 ANQGSEA.

The J gene is TRBJ2-5, the V gene TRBV7-2; TRBD2 matches at 7 bases. The J segment lost 4 bases and the V segment lost 4 bases, leaving 9 bases of the junction unmatched. CDR3 length equals 15 residues. From germline, CDR1 is SGHTA and CDR2 FQGNSA. DNA for the CDR3: TGTGCCAGCAGCTCCGGTGGGAGGGCCATAGAGACCCAGTACTTC. Its protein is CASSSGGRAIETQYF.

The chain employs TRBV5-1 and TRBJ2-2, with 7 bases lining up with TRBD2. CDR3 length: 16 amino acids. Germline V lookup: CDR1 SGHRS, CDR2 YFSETQ. V lost 4 bases to trimming and J lost 2 bases; unmatched junction nucleotides: 8. DNA of the CDR3: TGCGCCAGCAGCCCAACCCCTAGCGGAAACACCGGGGAGCTGTTTTTT. This encodes CASSPTPSGNTGELFF.

The chain combines TRBV30 with TRBJ1-2; 7 nucleotides match TRBD1. J gave up 4 bases and V 4 bases, and 18 bases lay outside the gene matches. The CDR3 extends over 17 amino acids. CDR1 is GTSNPN, CDR2 SVGIG, per germline (reference sequence). In nucleotides, the CDR3 is TGTGCCTGGACAGTTGACTTGACAGGGCGACCATCCTATGGCTACACCTTC. Translation gives CAWTVDLTGRPSYGYTF.

The chain links TRBV3-1 (or the pseudogene TRBV3-2) to TRBJ2-5; 9 bases are shared with TRBD2. Trimming took 3 bases from V and 5 from J; bases not matched to a gene: 7. Germline-derived CDR1 and CDR2 are LGHDT and YNNKEL (reference sequence). The CDR3 totals 15 residues. The CDR3 DNA reads as TGTGCCAGCAGCCACGCTAGCGGGATACGGGAGACCCAGTACTTC. The encoded protein is CASSHASGIRETQYF.

CDR3 amino acids: CAWTGQVNEKLFF. CDR3 in DNA: TGTGCCTGGACAGGGCAGGTTAATGAAAAACTGTTTTTT. The chain uses TRBV30 and TRBJ1-4; a weak D match, TRBD1 (5 bases). V dropped 4 bases and J dropped 4 bases, with 10 bases sitting between them. Germline CDR1 is GTSNPN and CDR2 is SVGIG (reference sequence). CDR3 length: 13 residues.

The V call is TRBV9, the J call TRBJ2-2, with TRBD2 matching 9 bases. The CDR3 contains 16 residues. V dropped 4 bases and J dropped 2; count of bases not matched to a gene: 6. The germline gives CDR1 SGDLS, CDR2 YYNGEE. In DNA, the CDR3 is TGTGCCAGCAGCTTCCCTAGCGGGGCCAACACCGGGGAGCTGTTTTTT. Protein: CASSFPSGANTGELFF.